What follows are 10 T cell receptor beta chains derived from one specimen sequenced in a study of blood T cell repertoires in COVID-19. Only in-frame clones appear in the TCRdb table, and some are missing; sequencing was by immunoSEQ multiplex PCR. The table lists around 260,000 clones, around 90% of them singletons, with about 1.1% in the top ten. Specimen: PBMCs or T cells enriched from blood (not recorded which). Every receptor here comes from a woman between 25 and 40 years old who had recovered from COVID-19.

This clone was detected once. This CDR3 reads CASHRVPTGELFF. The CDR3 bases are TGTGCCAGCCACAGGGTTCCTACCGGGGAGCTGTTTTTT. The chain employs TRBV16 and TRBJ2-2; D may be TRBD1 (6 bases). CDR1 and CDR2 (germline): KGHSY, FQNENV. V was trimmed by 8 bases and J by 5 bases, leaving 12 bases between them. There are 13 residues in the CDR3.

The V gene is TRBV2, the J gene TRBJ2-7; no clear D. Trimming shortened V by 4 bases and J by 3 bases, and 13 bases separated the two germline ends. The germline V gene encodes CDR1 SNHLY and CDR2 FYNNEI. The CDR3 loop spans 14 amino acids. The CDR3 sequence: CASSVEAPNYEQYF. DNA of the CDR3: TGTGCCAGCAGTGTTGAGGCGCCCAACTACGAGCAGTACTTC.

CDR3 protein: CASSGSRTGDQETQYF. CDR3 sequence (DNA): TGTGCCAGTAGTGGGTCCAGGACAGGCGACCAAGAGACCCAGTACTTC. V and J are TRBV19 and TRBJ2-5; 7 bases map to TRBD1. The J segment lost 0 bases and the V segment lost 5 bases, leaving 9 bases of the junction unmatched. Germline values: CDR1 LNHDA, CDR2 SQIVND (reference sequence). This CDR3 spans 16 amino acids.

V and J are TRBV19 and TRBJ2-2; the match to TRBD2 covers 10 bases. The ends lost 0 bases at V and 5 bases at J; junction bases unmatched: 15. CDR3 length equals 20 residues. Germline CDR1 is LNHDA and CDR2 is SQIVND (reference sequence). CDR3 loop: CASSIESGRVASGRTGELFF. The CDR3 DNA is TGTGCCAGTAGTATAGAGTCTGGTCGTGTGGCTAGCGGGAGAACCGGGGAGCTGTTTTTT. Variable domain in full (rest from reference TRBV19 and TRBJ2-2): DGGITQSPKYLFRKEGQNVTLSCEQNLNHDAMYWYRQDPGQGLRLIYYSQIVNDFQKGDIAEGYSVSREKKESFPLTVTSAQKNPTAFYLCASSIESGRVASGRTGELFFGEGSRLTVL.

This chain joins TRBV28 and TRBJ1-2; D unclear. Trimming removed 2 bases at V and 0 bases at J, with 4 bases between. Germline values: CDR1 MDHEN, CDR2 SYDVKM. This CDR3 is 13 amino acids long. The CDR3 bases are TGTGCCAGCAGTTTAGAGGCTAACTATGGCTACACCTTC. This gives the protein CASSLEANYGYTF.

The chain uses TRBV9 and TRBJ2-1, with a possible D match to TRBD1 (6 bases). Trimming left V 2 bases short and J 8 bases short, with 11 bases between. Germline loops: CDR1 SGDLS, CDR2 YYNGEE. This CDR3 region has 13 residues. Here the CDR3 reads CASSVTGYHEQFF. In nucleotides, the CDR3 is TGTGCCAGCAGCGTGACAGGTTACCATGAGCAGTTCTTC.

V is TRBV7-2 and J is TRBJ2-3; 9 bases are a match to TRBD2. Germline trimming cut 0 bases from V and 2 bases from J; bases unmatched to any gene: 3. Germline CDR1 reads SGHTA; CDR2 reads FQGNSA. This CDR3 contains 16 residues. The CDR3 protein is CASSLAGTSFTDTQYF. CDR3 in DNA: TGTGCCAGCAGCTTAGCCGGGACTAGCTTCACAGATACGCAGTATTTT.

V usage is TRBV7-9 and J usage is TRBJ1-3; D gene unclear. The V and J ends lost 0 bases and 2 bases respectively, with 11 bases between them. The CDR3 is 16 residues long. From germline, CDR1 is SEHNR and CDR2 FQNEAQ (reference sequence). CDR3 amino acids: CASSLARGLTGNTIYF. The CDR3 nucleotides are TGTGCCAGCAGCTTAGCGAGAGGGCTCACTGGAAACACCATATATTTT.

This clone is a singleton in its sample. The gene calls are TRBV30 and TRBJ2-3; TRBD2 agrees at 7 bases. The CDR3 runs to 15 residues. CDR1 is GTSNPN, CDR2 SVGIG, per germline (reference sequence). Trimming cost V 0 bases and J 5 bases; bases outside gene matches: 8. CDR3 bases: TGTGCCTGGAGTGTACTCGCGGGAGAAGGAGATACGCAGTATTTT. Translating gives CAWSVLAGEGDTQYF.

Notes on this clone: The same CDR3 is also encoded by other DNA sequences in this sample. This chain uses TRBV18 with TRBJ1-4; D not resolved. Between the trimmed V and J ends, which lost 1 base and 0 bases, there was a span of 6 bases. CDR1 is KGHSH, CDR2 LQKENI, per germline. The CDR3 loop spans 15 amino acids. This CDR3 is CASSPRTATNEKLFF. The CDR3 DNA follows: TGTGCCAGCTCACCACGTACAGCAACTAATGAAAAACTGTTTTTT.